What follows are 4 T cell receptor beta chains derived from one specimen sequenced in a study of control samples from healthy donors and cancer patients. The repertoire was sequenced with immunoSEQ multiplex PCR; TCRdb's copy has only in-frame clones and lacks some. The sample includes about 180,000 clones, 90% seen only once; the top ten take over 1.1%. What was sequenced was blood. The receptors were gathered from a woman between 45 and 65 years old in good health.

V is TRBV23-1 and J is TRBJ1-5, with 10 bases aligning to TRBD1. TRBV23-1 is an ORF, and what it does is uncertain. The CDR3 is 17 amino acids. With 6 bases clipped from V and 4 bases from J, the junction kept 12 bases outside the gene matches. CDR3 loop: CASSHTLGQGTNQPQHF. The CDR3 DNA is TGCGCCAGCAGCCACACCCTGGGACAGGGGACAAATCAGCCCCAGCATTTT.

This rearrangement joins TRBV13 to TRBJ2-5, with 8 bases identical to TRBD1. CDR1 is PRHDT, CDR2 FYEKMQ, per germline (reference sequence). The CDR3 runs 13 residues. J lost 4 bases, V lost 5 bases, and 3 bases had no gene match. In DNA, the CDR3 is TGTGCCAGCAGCATTGGACAGGGAGAGACCCAGTACTTC. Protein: CASSIGQGETQYF.

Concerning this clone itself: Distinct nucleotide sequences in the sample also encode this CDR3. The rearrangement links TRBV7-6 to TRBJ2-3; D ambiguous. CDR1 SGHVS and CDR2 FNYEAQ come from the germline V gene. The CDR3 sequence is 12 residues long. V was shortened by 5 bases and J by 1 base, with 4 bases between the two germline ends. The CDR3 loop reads CASSRGTDTQYF. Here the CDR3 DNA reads TGTGCCAGCAGCCGAGGCACAGATACGCAGTATTTT.

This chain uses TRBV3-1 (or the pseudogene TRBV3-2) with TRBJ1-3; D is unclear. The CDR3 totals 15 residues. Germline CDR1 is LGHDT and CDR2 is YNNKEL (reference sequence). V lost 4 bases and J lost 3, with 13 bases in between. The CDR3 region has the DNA TGTGCCAGCAGCCGCCCCCAAGGCCTTGGAAACACCATATATTTT. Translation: CASSRPQGLGNTIYF.